This T cell receptor beta chain is from a study of PD-L1 blockade in urothelial cancer. This clone appeared once. Some clones are missing from TCRdb's copy, which holds only in-frame ones; the method was immunoSEQ multiplex PCR. The sample carries roughly 20,000 clones, 80% to 90% recorded once. Germline values: CDR1 MDHEN, CDR2 SYDVKM. The CDR3 runs to 11 residues. This chain uses TRBV28 with TRBJ2-5; the D gene is possibly TRBD2 (6 bases). The J call may be in error: the DNA end matches TRBJ2-7 better. Specimen: PBMCs, collected around atezolizumab (anti-PD-L1) treatment. This clonotype was obtained from a middle-aged man with urothelial cancer. The CDR3 sequence: CASIGLYEQYF. The CDR3 region has the DNA TGTGCCAGCATCGGACTATACGAGCAGTACTTC.